Listed below are T cell receptor beta chains from one sample, sequenced in a study of blood T cells in healthy people across ages. TCRdb redid the calling of the 5' RACE reads with MiXCR, one entry per CDR3 protein. Here the sample spans 250,000 to 300,000 distinct CDR3 sequences, 25% to 30% being singletons. Sample: blood. These receptors were taken from a woman in her 70s in good health. The CDR3 runs from the conserved cysteine through the conserved F or W. A D gene is named only where the DNA matches it firmly. Clone size is shown for a subset of rows, as once, few, many or a class of expanded clone.

clone size	V gene	J gene	D gene	CDR3 protein	CDR3 DNA
few	TRBV6-6	TRBJ2-5	NA	CASRDTQRGTQYF	TGTGCCAGCAGGGACACTCAGAGGGGTACCCAGTACTTC
few	TRBV24-1	TRBJ2-1	TRBD2	CATSDPSGRAANEQFF	TGTGCCACCAGTGACCCCAGCGGGAGGGCCGCCAATGAGCAGTTCTTC
few	TRBV7-3	TRBJ2-6	TRBD1	CANSRDSNSGANVLTF	TGTGCCAACAGCCGGGACAGCAACTCTGGGGCCAACGTCCTGACTTTC
NA	TRBV5-1	TRBJ2-1	TRBD2	CASSLGLAGGRNEQFF	TGCGCCAGCAGCTTGGGACTAGCGGGAGGGCGCAATGAGCAGTTCTTC
NA	TRBV6-1	TRBJ2-2	TRBD2	CASSVVAGGPGELFF	TGTGCCAGCAGTGTTGTAGCGGGAGGGCCCGGGGAGCTGTTTTTT
few	TRBV29-1	TRBJ2-7	NA	CSVAYFPRGPREQYF	TGCAGCGTTGCTTATTTTCCCCGAGGGCCTAGGGAGCAGTACTTC
few	TRBV18	TRBJ2-5	TRBD2	CASSPTRREDEFF	TGTGCCAGCTCACCAACGAGGCGGGAGGATGAGTTCTTC
NA	TRBV28	TRBJ2-2	NA	CATTLRRELNTGELFF	TGTGCCACTACACTCAGGAGGGAGCTGAACACCGGGGAGCTGTTTTTT
NA	TRBV12-3/TRBV12-4	TRBJ2-7	TRBD2	CASSLYTSGSNEQYF	TGTGCCAGCAGTTTATATACTAGCGGGAGCAACGAGCAGTACTTC
NA	TRBV20-1	TRBJ2-2	TRBD2	CSAREGTSGLTGELFF	TGCAGTGCTAGAGAGGGGACTAGCGGACTTACCGGGGAGCTGTTTTTT
NA	TRBV7-8	TRBJ2-1	NA	CASSLVYNEQFF	TGTGCCAGCAGCTTAGTCTACAATGAGCAGTTCTTC
NA	TRBV3-1	TRBJ2-1	TRBD2	CASSQVVGGRAGGEQFF	TGTGCCAGCAGCCAAGTGGTAGGAGGACGAGCGGGGGGAGAGCAGTTCTTC
NA	TRBV13	TRBJ2-5	NA	CASSLEARVPGETQYF	TGTGCCAGCAGCTTAGAGGCTCGGGTACCAGGAGAGACCCAGTACTTC
many	TRBV7-2	TRBJ2-5	NA	CASSWGRETQYF	TGTGCCAGCAGTTGGGGAAGAGAGACCCAGTACTTC
NA	TRBV7-2	TRBJ2-5	TRBD2	CASSSYWGGETQYF	TGTGCCAGCAGCTCCTATTGGGGAGGGGAGACCCAGTACTTC
NA	TRBV6-1	TRBJ1-6	NA	CASLSGGTGSPLHF	TGTGCCAGCCTATCCGGGGGGACCGGCTCACCCCTCCACTTT
few	TRBV28	TRBJ2-7	TRBD2	CASSYTAGVEQYF	TGTGCCAGCAGTTACACAGCGGGAGTCGAGCAGTACTTC
NA	TRBV7-9	TRBJ2-4	NA	CASSNPLAKNIQYF	TGTGCCAGCAGCAATCCCCTAGCCAAAAACATTCAGTACTTC
few	TRBV5-5	TRBJ2-1	TRBD2	CASSWGLAGGDNEQFF	TGTGCCAGCAGCTGGGGACTAGCGGGAGGGGACAATGAGCAGTTCTTC
NA	TRBV7-7	TRBJ2-1	NA	CASRPLVASEQFF	TGTGCTAGCAGGCCCTTGGTAGCGAGTGAGCAGTTCTTC